This T cell receptor (beta chain) was observed in a study of cytomegalovirus exposure and HLA in healthy donors. Findings and limits, study-wide: Immune exposure was documented only through CMV serostatus. Later examination showed HLA-associated TCR beta chains had greater clonal expansion than equally common others.

V dropped 4 bases and J dropped 4; count of bases not matched to a gene: 4. The CDR3 runs to 14 residues. The germline V gene encodes CDR1 SGHDT and CDR2 YYEEEE. In the case of this clone: Its antigen is unknown.

Researchers ran the PCR with 60 Vbeta and 13 Jbeta primers. Clones were sequenced by immunoSEQ multiplex PCR, and TCRdb holds only the in-frame ones, with some missing. Of around 98,000 clones in the sample, roughly 73% were seen once. The source of this sequence is a woman aged 35 to 49 in good health and CMV-seronegative. This chain uses TRBV5-6 with TRBJ1-5, with 8 bases lining up with TRBD1. Material: PBMCs. CDR3 in amino acids: CASSTGQENQPQHF. CDR3 coding DNA: TGTGCCAGCAGCACGGGACAGGAGAATCAGCCCCAGCATTTT. Supplemented by reference TRBV5-6 and TRBJ1-5, the full variable domain reads DAGVTQSPTHLIKTRGQQVTLRCSPKSGHDTVSWYQQALGQGPQFIFQYYEEEERQRGNFPDRFSGHQFPNYSSELNVNALLLGDSALYLCASSTGQENQPQHFGDGTRLSIL.